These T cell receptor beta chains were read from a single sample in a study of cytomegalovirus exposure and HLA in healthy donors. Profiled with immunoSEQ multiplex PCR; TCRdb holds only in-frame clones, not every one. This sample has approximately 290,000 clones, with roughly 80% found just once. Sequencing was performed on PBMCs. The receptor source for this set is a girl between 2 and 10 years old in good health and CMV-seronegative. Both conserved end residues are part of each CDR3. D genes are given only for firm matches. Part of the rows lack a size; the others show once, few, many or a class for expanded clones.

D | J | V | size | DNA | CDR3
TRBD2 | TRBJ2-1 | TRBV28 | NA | TGTGCCAGCAGTTTATACGGGAGGGGTAAAGGGAATGAGCAGTTCTTC | CASSLYGRGKGNEQFF
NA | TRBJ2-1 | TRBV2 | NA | TGTGCCAGCAGTACCCTGGGGGCGGGAGTTTCGGATGAGCAGTTCTTC | CASSTLGAGVSDEQFF
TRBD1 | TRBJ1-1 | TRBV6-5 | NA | TGTGCCAGCAGTTCCCCCTCCGGGACAGGGGGTACTGAAGCTTTCTTT | CASSSPSGTGGTEAFF
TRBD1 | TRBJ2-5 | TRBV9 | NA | TGTGCCAGCAGCGTTTGGACAGGCCTACAAGAGACCCAGTACTTC | CASSVWTGLQETQYF
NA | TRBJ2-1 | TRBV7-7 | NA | TGTGCCAGCAGCTTAGGAACTAGCCCCTACAATGAGCAGTTCTTC | CASSLGTSPYNEQFF
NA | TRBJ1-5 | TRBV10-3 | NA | TGTGCCATCAAGGGGGAAAACGGGGCCAATCAGCCCCAGCATTTT | CAIKGENGANQPQHF
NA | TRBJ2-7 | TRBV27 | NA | TGTGCCAGCAGTTTATCGTTGCAGGCACTAGTTCCCTACGAGCAGTACTTC | CASSLSLQALVPYEQYF
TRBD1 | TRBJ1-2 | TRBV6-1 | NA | TGTGCCAGCAGGGAGGACAGGGACTATGGCTACACCTTC | CASREDRDYGYTF
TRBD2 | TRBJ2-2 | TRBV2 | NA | TGTGCCAGCAGACTCAGCGGGGCCGCCGGGGAGCTGTTTTTT | CASRLSGAAGELFF
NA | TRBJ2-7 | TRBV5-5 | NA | TGTGCCAGCAGCGCACAAGCCTACGAGCAGTACTTC | CASSAQAYEQYF
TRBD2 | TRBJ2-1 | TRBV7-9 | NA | TGTGCCAGCAGTCTAGCGGGGGGGCCGGGGAATGAGCAGTTCTTC | CASSLAGGPGNEQFF
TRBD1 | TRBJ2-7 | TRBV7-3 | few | TGTGCCAGCAGCCCCGGGCAGGGGGCCTCCTACGAGCAGTACTTC | CASSPGQGASYEQYF
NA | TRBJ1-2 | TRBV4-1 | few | TGCGCCAGCAGCCAATACCAGGGTAGTGGAGTGAATGGCTACACCTTC | CASSQYQGSGVNGYTF
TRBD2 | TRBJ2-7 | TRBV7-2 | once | TGTGCCAGCGGACTAGTGATTGCCTACGAGCAGTACTTC | CASGLVIAYEQYF
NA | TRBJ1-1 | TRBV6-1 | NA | TGTGCCAGCAGTTATACGGGGGACACTGAAGCTTTCTTT | CASSYTGDTEAFF
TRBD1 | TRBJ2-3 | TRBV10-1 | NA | TGCGCCAGCAGCGAGACAGGGGAAGGGGATACGCAGTATTTT | CASSETGEGDTQYF
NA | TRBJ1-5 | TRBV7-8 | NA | TGTGCCAGCAGCTTGGGGGGTAGTTATAGCAATCAGCCCCAGCATTTT | CASSLGGSYSNQPQHF
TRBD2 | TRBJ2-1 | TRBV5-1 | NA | TGCGCCAGCAGTTCTAGCGGCTACTACAATGAGCAGTTCTTC | CASSSSGYYNEQFF